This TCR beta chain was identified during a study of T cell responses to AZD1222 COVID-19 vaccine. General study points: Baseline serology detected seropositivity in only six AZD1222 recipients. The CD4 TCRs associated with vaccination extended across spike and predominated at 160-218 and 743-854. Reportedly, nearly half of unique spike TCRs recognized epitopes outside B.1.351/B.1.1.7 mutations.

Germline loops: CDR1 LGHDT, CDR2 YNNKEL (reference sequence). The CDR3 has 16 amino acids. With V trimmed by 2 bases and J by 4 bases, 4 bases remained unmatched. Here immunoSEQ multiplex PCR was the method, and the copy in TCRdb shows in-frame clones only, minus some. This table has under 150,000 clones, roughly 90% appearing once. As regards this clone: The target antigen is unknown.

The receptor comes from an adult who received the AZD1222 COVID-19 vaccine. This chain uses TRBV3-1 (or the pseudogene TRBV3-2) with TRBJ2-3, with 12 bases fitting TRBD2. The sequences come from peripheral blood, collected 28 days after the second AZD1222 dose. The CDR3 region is CASSQWTSGKSDTQYF. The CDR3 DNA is TGTGCCAGCAGCCAATGGACTAGCGGGAAATCAGATACGCAGTATTTT.